Each of the 4 T cell receptor beta chains below was sequenced from the same sample in a study of cytomegalovirus exposure and HLA in healthy donors. 13 Jbeta primers and 60 Vbeta primers were used for the PCR. The repertoire was sequenced with immunoSEQ multiplex PCR; TCRdb's copy has only in-frame clones and lacks some. The repertoire holds about 130,000 clones, approximately 80% seen once, with around 13% in the top ten. Sequences were obtained from PBMCs. The receptors come from a woman between 35 and 50 years old in good health and CMV-seropositive.

This clone was recorded only once. The rearrangement joins TRBV5-1 to TRBJ1-5; D possibly corresponds to TRBD1 (5 bases). Trimming took 0 bases from V and 5 from J, leaving 9 bases between them. The germline gives CDR1 SGHRS, CDR2 YFSETQ. The CDR3 is 14 residues long. The CDR3 spells CASSLGQSYQPQHF. The CDR3 nucleotides read TGCGCCAGCAGCTTGGGACAGTCGTATCAGCCCCAGCATTTT.

A few counts support this clone. The chain couples TRBV11-2 to TRBJ2-1, with D perhaps matching TRBD1 (5 bases). The V and J ends lost 5 bases and 4 bases respectively, with 12 bases between them. The CDR3 has 14 amino acids. Germline lookup yields CDR1 SGHAT and CDR2 FQNNGV. The CDR3 here is CASSPLQGYNEQFF. The CDR3 DNA is TGTGCCAGCAGCCCCCTTCAGGGTTACAATGAGCAGTTCTTC.

The chain joins TRBV5-1 to TRBJ1-3; TRBD1 might be the D (5 bases). Germline lookup yields CDR1 SGHRS and CDR2 YFSETQ. V shed 0 bases and J shed 1 base, with 8 bases lying between them. This CDR3 has 15 residues. In DNA, the CDR3 is TGCGCCAGCAGCTTGGCGGGGGGTTCTGGAAACACCATATATTTT. Residues: CASSLAGGSGNTIYF.

The rearrangement links TRBV6-1 to TRBJ2-7; TRBD1 aligns across 11 bases. Germline CDR1 reads MNHNS; CDR2 reads SASEGT. J lost 3 bases, V lost 8 bases, and 6 bases had no gene match. This CDR3 region has 14 residues. CDR3 nucleotide sequence: TGTGCCAGCGGGACAGGGGGATGGGGCTACGAGCAGTACTTC. It is translated as CASGTGGWGYEQYF.